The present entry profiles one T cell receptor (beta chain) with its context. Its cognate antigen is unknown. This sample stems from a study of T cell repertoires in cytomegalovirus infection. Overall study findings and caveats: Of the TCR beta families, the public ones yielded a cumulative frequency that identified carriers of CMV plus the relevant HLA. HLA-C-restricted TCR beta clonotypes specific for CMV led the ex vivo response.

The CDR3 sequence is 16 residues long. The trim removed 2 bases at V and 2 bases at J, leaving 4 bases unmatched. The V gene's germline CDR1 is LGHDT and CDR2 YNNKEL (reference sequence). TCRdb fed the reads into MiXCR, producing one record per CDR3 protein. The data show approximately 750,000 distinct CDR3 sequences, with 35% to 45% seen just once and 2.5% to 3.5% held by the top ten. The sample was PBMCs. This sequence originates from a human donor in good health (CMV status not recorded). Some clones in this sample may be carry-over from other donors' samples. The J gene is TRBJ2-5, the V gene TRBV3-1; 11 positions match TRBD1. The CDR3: CASSQKDRGRQETQYF. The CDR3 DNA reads TGTGCCAGCAGCCAAAAGGACAGGGGGCGTCAAGAGACCCAGTACTTC.